Listed here are 20 T cell receptor beta chains from one sample, sequenced in a study of T cells after yellow fever vaccination. TCRdb redid the calling of the 5' RACE reads with MiXCR, one entry per CDR3 protein. The sample holds roughly 150,000 distinct CDR3 sequences; about 6.9% are singletons and the top ten take more than 0.6%. This material consisted of CD4+ T cells sorted from PBMCs, taken 10 days after the yellow fever booster vaccination. All receptors come from a man aged 25-40 years who received the YFV17D yellow fever vaccine.

Ten or more counts support this clonotype. The CDR3 nucleotides are TGTGCCAGCAGCTACCAACTGGGACTAGCGCATTACGAGCAGTACTTC. This encodes CASSYQLGLAHYEQYF. V is TRBV6-2 or TRBV6-3 and J is TRBJ2-7; 10 nucleotides align to TRBD2. Germline V CDR1 and CDR2: MNHEY, SVGEGT. The CDR3 runs 16 residues. Trimming cost V 6 bases and J 4 bases; bases outside gene matches: 12.

This clonotype showed up many times. This chain connects TRBV27 to TRBJ2-3, with 10 bases lining up with TRBD2. The CDR3 is 16 residues long. The germline V gene has CDR1 MNHEY and CDR2 SMNVEV (reference sequence). The ends lost 6 bases at V and 5 bases at J; junction bases unmatched: 11. CDR3 sequence reads: CASRLFPSGSLDTQYF. The DNA for the CDR3 is TGTGCCAGCAGACTTTTTCCTAGCGGGAGTTTAGATACGCAGTATTTT.

There are many counts of this clonotype. V usage is TRBV20-1 and J usage is TRBJ2-5; tentatively, D is TRBD1 (5 bases). CDR1 and CDR2 from the germline V gene are DFQATT and SNEGSKA (reference sequence). The CDR3 sequence is 13 residues long. Trimming removed 5 bases at V and 1 base at J, with 11 bases between. The CDR3 loop is CSAGMTVQETQYF. As DNA, the CDR3 is TGCAGTGCTGGGATGACAGTCCAAGAGACCCAGTACTTC.

The sample holds many counts of this clonotype. This chain uses TRBV19 with TRBJ1-5; 10 bases align to TRBD1. The CDR3 consists of 16 residues. V lost 5 bases, J lost 3 bases, and 7 bases stayed unmatched. Germline loops: CDR1 LNHDA, CDR2 SQIVND (reference sequence). The CDR3 DNA reads as TGTGCCAGTAGTGCCAGGGACAGGGGTTACAATCAGCCCCAGCATTTT. It codes for CASSARDRGYNQPQHF.

This clonotype was recorded at least ten times. The CDR3 here is CASSPRGDYEQYF. CDR3 bases: TGTGCCAGCTCACCCCGGGGGGACTACGAGCAGTACTTC. The chain recombines TRBV18 with TRBJ2-7; TRBD2 aligns across 7 bases. V gave up 3 bases and J gave up 3 bases; unmatched junction bases: 2. This CDR3 is built from 13 residues. The germline gives CDR1 KGHSH, CDR2 LQKENI.

This clonotype was detected many times. The DNA for the CDR3 is TGTGCCAGCAGCAGGGGAGGCAGGGCCTACGAGCAGTACTTC. Translated: CASSRGGRAYEQYF. The V and J genes are TRBV12-3 or TRBV12-4 and TRBJ2-7; D might be TRBD1 or TRBD2, each matching 6 bases. V lost 6 bases and J 2 bases, leaving 14 bases between the germline ends. CDR3 length equals 14 residues.

The sample holds many counts of this clonotype. The chain links TRBV11-2 to TRBJ2-1; TRBD1 or TRBD2 may be the D gene (5 bases each). V shed 1 base and J shed 6 bases, with 13 bases lying between them. The germline gives CDR1 SGHAT, CDR2 FQNNGV. The CDR3 spans 15 residues. CDR3 protein: CASSLGAGARNEQFF. CDR3 nucleotide sequence: TGTGCCAGCAGCTTAGGGGCCGGGGCCCGCAATGAGCAGTTCTTC.

The gene calls are TRBV4-1 and TRBJ2-5, with 7 nucleotides matching TRBD1. Germline-derived CDR1 and CDR2 are MGHRA and YSYEKL. The V gene end was trimmed by 6 bases and the J gene end by 3 bases; junction bases not matched to a gene: 7. The CDR3 runs to 14 residues. CDR3 nucleotides: TGCGCCAGCAGTCCGACAGGGTTGAAAGAGACCCAGTACTTC. Translating it yields CASSPTGLKETQYF.

The rearrangement joins TRBV11-2 to TRBJ1-2; no reliable D call. Between the trimmed V and J ends, which lost 5 bases and 8 bases, there was a span of 18 bases. Germline V gene data show CDR1 as SGHAT and CDR2 as FQNNGV. This CDR3 contains 14 residues. The CDR3, as DNA: TGTGCCAGCAGCCGACGGACTGGGGTTGGCGGCTACACCTTC. Translating it yields CASSRRTGVGGYTF.

This clonotype was counted many times. This rearrangement joins TRBV12-3 or TRBV12-4 to TRBJ1-1; no firm D call. The length of the CDR3 is 11 residues. Trimming removed 1 base from V and 6 bases from J, with 3 bases in between. CDR3 amino acids: CASSLGAEAFF. The CDR3 DNA is TGTGCCAGCAGTTTAGGGGCTGAAGCTTTCTTT.

This clonotype appeared a single time. The V gene is TRBV20-1, the J gene TRBJ2-5; D is perhaps TRBD2 (5 bases). From germline, CDR1 is DFQATT and CDR2 SNEGSKA (reference sequence). The CDR3 has 12 residues. Trimming left V 5 bases short and J 9 bases short, with 16 bases between. CDR3 nucleotide sequence: TGCAGTGCTCTTGGACTTAAGGGTCCCCAGTACTTC. Encoded protein: CSALGLKGPQYF.

This clonotype was detected many times. The rearrangement joins TRBV12-3 or TRBV12-4 to TRBJ2-3; D is undetermined. This CDR3 contains 13 residues. V gave up 7 bases and J gave up 2 bases, with 10 bases separating them. The CDR3 DNA sequence: TGTGCCAGCACCCTAAGCCACACAGATACGCAGTATTTT. This sequence encodes CASTLSHTDTQYF.

This clonotype occurred many times. The rearrangement joins TRBV7-2 to TRBJ2-7, with TRBD1 matching over 10 bases. Germline loops: CDR1 SGHTA, CDR2 FQGNSA. This CDR3 has 15 amino acids. V was pared by 1 base and J by 2 bases, with 2 bases of the junction left unmatched. CDR3 loop: CASSLVTGGPYEQYF. Here the CDR3 DNA reads TGTGCCAGCAGCTTAGTGACAGGGGGCCCCTACGAGCAGTACTTC.

This clonotype came up many times. V gene TRBV20-1 combines with J gene TRBJ1-5; no firm D call. Trimming left V 3 bases short and J 0 bases short, with 12 bases between. The CDR3 spans 15 residues. The germline V gene has CDR1 DFQATT and CDR2 SNEGSKA (reference sequence). The CDR3 here is CSARGRPDSNQPQHF. In DNA form, the CDR3 reads TGCAGTGCTAGGGGAAGACCTGATAGCAATCAGCCCCAGCATTTT.

This clonotype has a handful of counts. The chain employs TRBV5-5 and TRBJ1-1; D unresolved. The CDR3 contains 13 residues. Per the germline V gene, CDR1 is SGHKS and CDR2 is YYEKEE (reference sequence). Deletions cut 4 bases from V and 1 base from J, with 8 bases between. The DNA for the CDR3 is TGTGCCAGCAGCGTCATTGAGAACACTGAAGCTTTCTTT. This gives the protein CASSVIENTEAFF.

Ten or more counts support this clonotype. V gene TRBV10-3 combines with J gene TRBJ2-7; a possible D gene is TRBD1 (5 bases). The CDR3 extends over 12 amino acids. Germline CDR1 reads ENHRY; CDR2 reads SYGVKD. The V and J ends lost 8 bases and 2 bases respectively, with 10 bases between them. The CDR3 region has the DNA TGTGCCATCGGGGCGGATCCCTACGAGCAGTACTTC. Residues: CAIGADPYEQYF.

This clonotype was counted at least ten times. CDR3 nucleotide sequence: TGTGCCAGCAGCTTGCTGAAAGGCGAGCAGTACTTC. It specifies CASSLLKGEQYF. The chain recombines TRBV7-9 with TRBJ2-7; D unclear. CDR3 length: 12 amino acids. With 3 bases removed from V and 6 bases from J, the gap between germline ends came to 9 bases. Looked up from germline, CDR1 is SEHNR and CDR2 is FQNEAQ (reference sequence).

This clonotype was found many times. The V call is TRBV12-3 or TRBV12-4, the J call TRBJ2-3, with D possibly matching TRBD2 (5 bases). The V and J ends lost 3 bases and 6 bases respectively, with 13 bases between them. The CDR3 is 14 amino acids. CDR3 in amino acids: CASSFSSGGDTQYF. In DNA, the CDR3 is TGTGCCAGCAGTTTTTCATCCGGCGGGGATACGCAGTATTTT.

This clonotype was detected ten times or more. The rearrangement uses TRBV15 and TRBJ1-1; D is possibly TRBD1 (5 bases). Per germline, CDR1 LNHNV and CDR2 YYDKDF (reference sequence). The CDR3 spans 15 residues. V lost 7 bases and J 0 bases, leaving 15 bases between the germline ends. CDR3 amino acids: CATKYGGGMNTEAFF. The CDR3 DNA sequence: TGTGCCACCAAATACGGGGGGGGTATGAACACTGAAGCTTTCTTT.

V is TRBV28 and J is TRBJ1-2; tentatively, D is TRBD1 (5 bases). The CDR3 has 13 residues. V lost 3 bases and J lost 12, with 17 bases in between. Germline assignment: CDR1 MDHEN and CDR2 SYDVKM. CDR3 protein: CASSFGLPGADTF. Written as DNA, the CDR3 is TGTGCCAGCAGTTTTGGACTTCCTGGGGCCGACACCTTC.